A single sample is the source of the 10 T cell receptor beta chains below, sequenced in a study of blood T cell repertoires in COVID-19. Method: immunoSEQ multiplex PCR; TCRdb's copy keeps in-frame clones and lacks some. The sample carries around 170,000 clones, around two thirds recorded once. The sequenced sample was peripheral blood. The source is a woman older than 75 with acute or convalescent COVID-19.

The rearrangement links TRBV6-6 to TRBJ2-3, with 9 bases lining up with TRBD1. This CDR3 contains 14 residues. In germline, CDR1 is MNHNY, CDR2 SVGAGI (reference sequence). The junction had 5 bases not matched to a gene; V was cut back by 6 bases and J by 4 bases. This chain's CDR3 is CASRPQGAADTQYF. The DNA for the CDR3 is TGTGCCAGCAGACCACAGGGGGCTGCAGATACGCAGTATTTT.

This clone was seen only once. The chain uses TRBV9 and TRBJ2-2; no clear D gene. CDR3 length: 14 amino acids. Trimming removed 4 bases at V and 0 bases at J, with 7 bases between. The germline V gene has CDR1 SGDLS and CDR2 YYNGEE. The chain's CDR3 is CASSPRTNTGELFF. CDR3 bases: TGTGCCAGCAGCCCCAGGACGAACACCGGGGAGCTGTTTTTT.

The chain links TRBV19 to TRBJ1-4; D remains unclear. Looked up from germline, CDR1 is LNHDA and CDR2 is SQIVND (reference sequence). The CDR3 is made up of 14 amino acids. V was shortened by 7 bases and J by 5 bases, with 14 bases between the two germline ends. The CDR3 loop is CASTEGTENEKLFF. CDR3 sequence (DNA): TGTGCCAGTACCGAGGGTACGGAGAATGAAAAACTGTTTTTT.

The chain combines TRBV10-2 with TRBJ2-2; 11 nucleotides line up with TRBD2. The germline V gene has CDR1 WSHSY and CDR2 SAAADI. This CDR3 comprises 17 residues. Trimming cost V 2 bases and J 2 bases; bases outside gene matches: 4. In DNA form, the CDR3 reads TGCGCCAGCAGTGAGGGGGGACTAGCGGATAACACCGGGGAGCTGTTTTTT. Translating it yields CASSEGGLADNTGELFF.

This clone appeared once. The chain has TRBV5-5 and TRBJ2-7; 14 nucleotides align to TRBD2. The trim removed 3 bases at V and 3 bases at J, leaving 2 bases unmatched. Germline CDR1 and CDR2: SGHKS and YYEKEE (reference sequence). The CDR3 has 15 residues. CDR3 residues: CASSYGLAGGYEQYF. Here the CDR3 DNA reads TGTGCCAGCAGCTATGGACTAGCGGGGGGCTACGAGCAGTACTTC.

The rearrangement links TRBV30 to TRBJ1-1; no reliable D call. V shed 1 base and J shed 4 bases, with 10 bases lying between them. In germline, CDR1 is GTSNPN, CDR2 SVGIG (reference sequence). The CDR3 is 13 residues long. Written as DNA, the CDR3 is TGTGCCTGGAGTGCGGCGGGCGGCACTGAAGCTTTCTTT. This translates into CAWSAAGGTEAFF. Full variable domain (remainder filled in from reference TRBV30 and TRBJ1-1): SQTIHQWPATLVQPVGSPLSLECTVEGTSNPNLYWYRQAAGRGLQLLFYSVGIGQISSEVPQNLSASRPQDRQFILSSKKLLLSDSGFYLCAWSAAGGTEAFFGQGTRLTVV.

This clone was seen only a few times. The chain recombines TRBV7-8 with TRBJ1-4; a weak D match, TRBD1 (6 bases). The germline V gene has CDR1 SGHVS and CDR2 FQNEAQ. This CDR3 has 12 amino acids. Trimming removed 5 bases from V and 8 bases from J, with 9 bases in between. This CDR3 reads CASSQGREKLFF. CDR3 nucleotides: TGTGCCAGCAGCCAGGGGAGGGAAAAACTGTTTTTT.

This clone turned up a few times. The V and J genes are TRBV7-2 and TRBJ2-7, with 10 bases fitting TRBD2. CDR3 length equals 15 residues. V shed 3 bases, J shed 3 bases, and the junction held 5 bases outside the gene matches. Per the germline V gene, CDR1 is SGHTA and CDR2 is FQGNSA. The CDR3 loop is CASSLPSGSYYEQYF. The CDR3 bases are TGTGCCAGCAGCTTGCCTAGCGGGAGCTACTACGAGCAGTACTTC.

The V call is TRBV5-1, the J call TRBJ1-5; 9 nucleotides align to TRBD1. The trim removed 4 bases at V and 0 bases at J, leaving 2 bases unmatched. The CDR3 sequence is 15 residues long. The germline CDR1 and CDR2 sequences are SGHRS and YFSETQ. CDR3 coding DNA: TGCGCCAGCAGCCGGACAGGGGATAGCAATCAGCCCCAGCATTTT. As protein: CASSRTGDSNQPQHF.

The chain carries TRBV19 and TRBJ2-2, with D unclear. CDR1 is LNHDA, CDR2 SQIVND, per germline (reference sequence). V lost 7 bases and J 1 base, leaving 10 bases between the germline ends. This CDR3 spans 14 amino acids. The CDR3 spells CASMGSLNTGELFF. The CDR3 DNA reads as TGTGCCAGTATGGGTAGCTTGAACACCGGGGAGCTGTTTTTT.